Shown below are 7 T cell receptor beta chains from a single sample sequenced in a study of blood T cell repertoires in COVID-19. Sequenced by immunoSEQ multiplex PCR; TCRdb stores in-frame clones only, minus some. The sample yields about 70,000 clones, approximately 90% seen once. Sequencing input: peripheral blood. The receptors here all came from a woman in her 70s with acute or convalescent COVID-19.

The CDR3 DNA is TGTGCCAGCAGCCCCACAGGGGTAAGGGAAAAACTGTTTTTT. It codes for CASSPTGVREKLFF. J is TRBJ1-4 and V is TRBV9; 7 nucleotides line up with TRBD1. Germline V gene data show CDR1 as SGDLS and CDR2 as YYNGEE. V shed 4 bases, J shed 8 bases, and the junction held 8 bases outside the gene matches. This CDR3 is 14 amino acids long.

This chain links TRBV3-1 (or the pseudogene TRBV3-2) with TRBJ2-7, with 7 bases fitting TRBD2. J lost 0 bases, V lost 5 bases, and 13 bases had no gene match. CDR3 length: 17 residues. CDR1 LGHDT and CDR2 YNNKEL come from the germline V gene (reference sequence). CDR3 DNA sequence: TGTGCCAGCAGCTCTCGTGGGCGGGAGAGGAGCTCCTACGAGCAGTACTTC. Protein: CASSSRGRERSSYEQYF.

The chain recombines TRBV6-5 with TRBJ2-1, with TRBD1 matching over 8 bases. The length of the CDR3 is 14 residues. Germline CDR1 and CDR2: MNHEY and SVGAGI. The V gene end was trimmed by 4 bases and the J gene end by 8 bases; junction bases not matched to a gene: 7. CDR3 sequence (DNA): TGTGCCAGCAGTTTAAGGACAGGGTTCGATGAGCAGTTCTTC. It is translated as CASSLRTGFDEQFF.

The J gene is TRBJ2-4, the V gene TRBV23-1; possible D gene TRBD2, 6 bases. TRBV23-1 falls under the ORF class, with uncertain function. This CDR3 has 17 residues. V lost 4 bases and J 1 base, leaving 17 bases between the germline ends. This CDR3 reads CASSPITGGKAKNIQYF. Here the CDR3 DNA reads TGCGCCAGCAGTCCAATCACGGGCGGGAAGGCCAAAAACATTCAGTACTTC.

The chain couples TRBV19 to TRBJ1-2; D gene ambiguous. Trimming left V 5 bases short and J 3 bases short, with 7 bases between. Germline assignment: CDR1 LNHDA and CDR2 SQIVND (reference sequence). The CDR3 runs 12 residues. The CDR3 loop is CASSEVDYGYTF. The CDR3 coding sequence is TGTGCCAGTAGTGAGGTCGACTATGGCTACACCTTC. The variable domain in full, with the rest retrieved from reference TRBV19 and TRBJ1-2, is DGGITQSPKYLFRKEGQNVTLSCEQNLNHDAMYWYRQDPGQGLRLIYYSQIVNDFQKGDIAEGYSVSREKKESFPLTVTSAQKNPTAFYLCASSEVDYGYTFGSGTRLTVV.

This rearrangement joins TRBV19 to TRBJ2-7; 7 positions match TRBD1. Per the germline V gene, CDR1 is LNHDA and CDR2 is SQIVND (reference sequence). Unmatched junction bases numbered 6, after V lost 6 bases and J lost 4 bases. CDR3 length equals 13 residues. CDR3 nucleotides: TGTGCCAGTAGCTCGGGACAGTGGTACGAGCAGTACTTC. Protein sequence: CASSSGQWYEQYF.

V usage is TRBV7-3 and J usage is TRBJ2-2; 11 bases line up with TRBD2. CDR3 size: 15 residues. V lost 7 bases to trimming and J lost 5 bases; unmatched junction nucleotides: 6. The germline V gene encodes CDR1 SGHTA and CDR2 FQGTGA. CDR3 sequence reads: CASTKGLAETGELFF. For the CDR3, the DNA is TGTGCCAGCACCAAGGGACTAGCGGAAACCGGGGAGCTGTTTTTT.